The 4 T cell receptor beta chains reported below all come from one sample, sequenced in a study of cytomegalovirus exposure and HLA in healthy donors (dated by TCRdb to about 2017). To prepare the library, the immunoSEQ multiplex PCR assay was applied. A mixture of 60 forward primers for TCR Vbeta segments and 13 reverse primers for TCR Jbeta segments was used in the multiplex PCR. Drawn from immuneACCESS, this table holds only the in-frame rearrangements with V and J called that TCRdb kept. Clones are partly lost; checked studies trace under half to an unresolved V gene and leave the rest unexplained. Present in this sample are 90,000 to 120,000 clones, about four fifths of which were seen just once. The top ten clonotypes cover under 5% of the sample. Material for sequencing was PBMCs. The receptor set was obtained from a female donor in good health and CMV-seropositive.

The chain is built from TRBV7-2 and TRBJ1-6; 7 bases are a match to TRBD1. Germline assignment: CDR1 SGHTA and CDR2 FQGNSA. This CDR3 has 15 amino acids. V dropped 5 bases and J dropped 5; count of bases not matched to a gene: 6. DNA for the CDR3: TGTGCCAGCAGCAGCCGGGACAGTAATAATTCACCCCTCCACTTT. Translated: CASSSRDSNNSPLHF.

The DNA for the CDR3 is TGTGCCAGCAGCTTTAGCGGGGGGGCGCCCGGGGAGCTGTTTTTT. Residues: CASSFSGGAPGELFF. The gene calls are TRBV7-2 and TRBJ2-2, with 11 nucleotides matching TRBD2. Germline CDR1 is SGHTA and CDR2 is FQGNSA. The ends lost 3 bases at V and 6 bases at J; junction bases unmatched: 3. The CDR3 spans 15 residues. Full variable domain (remainder filled in from reference TRBV7-2 and TRBJ2-2): GAGVSQSPSNKVTEKGKDVELRCDPISGHTALYWYRQSLGQGLEFLIYFQGNSAPDKSGLPSDRFSAERTGGSVSTLTIQRTQQEDSAVYLCASSFSGGAPGELFFGEGSRLTVL.

This chain connects TRBV30 to TRBJ1-6, with 7 bases matching TRBD1. CDR3 length: 13 residues. After removal of 7 bases from V and 8 bases from J, the junction contained 8 bases not matched to a gene. From germline, CDR1 is GTSNPN and CDR2 SVGIG (reference sequence). CDR3 protein: CALKTGYDSPLHF. The CDR3, as DNA: TGTGCCTTAAAGACAGGGTATGATTCACCCCTCCACTTT.

The CDR3 sequence: CASSPRLGNTGELFF. The CDR3 bases are TGTGCCAGCAGCCCCCGCCTAGGGAACACCGGGGAGCTGTTTTTT. This chain uses TRBV7-2 with TRBJ2-2; no clear D. Per germline, CDR1 SGHTA and CDR2 FQGNSA. The V end was cut by 5 bases, the J end by 1 base, with 11 bases between. The CDR3 totals 15 residues.